Listed below are T cell receptor beta chains from one sample, sequenced in a study of blood T cell repertoires in COVID-19. Sequencing was performed with immunoSEQ multiplex PCR; in TCRdb, only in-frame clones are kept and a portion is missing. The sample shows roughly 110,000 clones, just over 90% of them seen only once. Specimen: peripheral blood. These receptors all come from a young woman with acute or convalescent COVID-19. The CDR3 runs from the conserved cysteine through the conserved F or W. A D gene is named only where the DNA matches it firmly.

CDR3aa | v_gene | d_gene | j_gene
CASSKGQGYNSPLHF | TRBV21-1 | - | TRBJ1-6
CASSYYRGLEQYF | TRBV11-1 | TRBD1 | TRBJ2-7
CASSGRSSGRDHYGYTF | TRBV7-9 | - | TRBJ1-2
CAISEDRGRGSYEQYF | TRBV10-3 | - | TRBJ2-7
CASSLWIRGHNQPQHF | TRBV28 | TRBD1 | TRBJ1-5
CAIPGEQYF | TRBV10-3 | - | TRBJ2-7
CASSRDRGLGNTIYF | TRBV27 | TRBD1 | TRBJ1-3
CASSTQGTTTDTQYF | TRBV27 | TRBD1 | TRBJ2-3
CASSQGQGGTEAFF | TRBV11-3 | TRBD1 | TRBJ1-1
CASRDRGRGASEQFF | TRBV10-1 | TRBD1 | TRBJ2-1
CASSEGQGYSYNSPLHF | TRBV4-2 | TRBD1 | TRBJ1-6
CASSLLGLADYNEQFF | TRBV13 | TRBD2 | TRBJ2-1
CASSLAGTGYYEQYF | TRBV7-8 | TRBD1 | TRBJ2-7
CASSEDTSPYEQYF | TRBV27 | - | TRBJ2-7
CASRIDRVETGELFF | TRBV7-2 | TRBD1 | TRBJ2-2
CASSNAFETGTYEQYF | TRBV7-9 | - | TRBJ2-7
CASSLRDRDSSPLHF | TRBV28 | TRBD1 | TRBJ1-6
CASSNPPDRVTYEQYF | TRBV11-2 | TRBD1 | TRBJ2-7
CATRGEDHNQPQHF | TRBV10-3 | - | TRBJ1-5
CASSLKTGVGGQFF | TRBV11-3 | - | TRBJ2-1
CASSRGQGLATVGYTF | TRBV7-9 | TRBD1 | TRBJ1-2
CASSQADSNSPLHF | TRBV4-2 | - | TRBJ1-6
CAISEFGDTQYF | TRBV10-3 | - | TRBJ2-3
CASSQVWTSGSSGSYNEQFF | TRBV4-3 | TRBD2 | TRBJ2-1
CASRIGTSGETYEQYF | TRBV7-8 | TRBD2 | TRBJ2-7